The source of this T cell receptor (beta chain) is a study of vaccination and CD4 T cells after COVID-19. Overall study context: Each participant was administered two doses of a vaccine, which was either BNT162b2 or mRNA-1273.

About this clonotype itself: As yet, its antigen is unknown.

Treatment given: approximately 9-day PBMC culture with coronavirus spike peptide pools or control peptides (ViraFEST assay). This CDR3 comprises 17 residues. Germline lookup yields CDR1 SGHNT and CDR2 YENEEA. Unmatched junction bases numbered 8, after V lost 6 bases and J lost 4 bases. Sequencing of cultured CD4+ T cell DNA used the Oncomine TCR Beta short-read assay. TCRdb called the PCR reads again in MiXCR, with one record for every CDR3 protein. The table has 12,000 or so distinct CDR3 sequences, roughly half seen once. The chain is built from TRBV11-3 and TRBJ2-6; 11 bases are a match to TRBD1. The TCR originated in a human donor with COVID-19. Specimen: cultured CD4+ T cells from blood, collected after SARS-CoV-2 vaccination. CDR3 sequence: CASSSRTGGTGANVLTF. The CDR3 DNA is TGTGCCAGCAGTTCGCGGACAGGGGGCACCGGGGCCAACGTCCTGACTTTC.